The 24 T cell receptor beta chains reported below all come from one sample, sequenced in a study of T cells after yellow fever vaccination. One entry per CDR3 protein, called by TCRdb with MiXCR from the 5' RACE reads. The sample consists of hundreds of thousands of distinct CDR3 sequences, roughly an eighth of them appearing once. Source: PBMCs, taken on the day of the yellow fever booster vaccination. The source of these receptors is a man younger than 40 who received the YFV17D yellow fever vaccine.

This clonotype has just a few counts. This chain connects TRBV18 to TRBJ1-6, with D uncertain. V lost 3 bases, J lost 6 bases, and 12 bases lay in between. CDR1 and CDR2 (germline): KGHSH, LQKENI. CDR3 length: 15 amino acids. The CDR3 DNA follows: TGTGCCAGCTCACCCGGCGGCTCCCTTAATTCACCCCTCCACTTT. Its protein product is CASSPGGSLNSPLHF.

This clonotype was found many times. The rearrangement joins TRBV12-3 or TRBV12-4 to TRBJ2-5; D gene unclear. There are 12 residues in the CDR3. With 6 bases removed from V and 4 bases from J, the gap between germline ends came to 9 bases. The CDR3 sequence is CASRGSPETQYF. DNA of the CDR3: TGTGCCAGCAGAGGCTCTCCAGAGACCCAGTACTTC.

This clonotype was observed a handful of times. The chain employs TRBV4-3 and TRBJ2-7, with D maybe TRBD2 (6 bases). This CDR3 region has 16 residues. The germline V gene encodes CDR1 LGHNA and CDR2 YSLEER. V was cut by 3 bases and J by 1 base, with 16 bases left in between. CDR3 region: CASSQGLGRDSYEQYF. CDR3 DNA: TGCGCCAGCAGCCAGGGCCTGGGGCGGGATTCCTACGAGCAGTACTTC.

V gene TRBV4-3 combines with J gene TRBJ2-5, with D unresolved. This CDR3 is built from 14 residues. The germline CDR1 and CDR2 sequences are LGHNA and YSLEER. V dropped 4 bases and J dropped 4 bases, with 13 bases sitting between them. CDR3 loop: CASSRSSSGETQYF. For the CDR3, the DNA is TGCGCCAGCAGCCGATCAAGTTCGGGAGAGACCCAGTACTTC.

This clonotype was counted only a few times. The chain couples TRBV20-1 to TRBJ2-3, with 8 bases lining up with TRBD2. The junction had 8 bases not matched to a gene; V was cut back by 6 bases and J by 0 bases. The germline V gene has CDR1 DFQATT and CDR2 SNEGSKA (reference sequence). The CDR3 consists of 15 residues. Here the CDR3 DNA reads TGCAGTGCCCAAGCGGGAGCGACTAGCACAGATACGCAGTATTTT. Protein sequence: CSAQAGATSTDTQYF.

This clonotype was picked up a small number of times. The rearrangement joins TRBV4-1 to TRBJ2-1; the D gene could be TRBD1 or TRBD2 (5 bases each). From germline, CDR1 is MGHRA and CDR2 YSYEKL. The CDR3 spans 13 residues. CDR3 loop: CASWDPTYNEQFF. As DNA, the CDR3 is TGCGCTTCGTGGGACCCCACCTACAATGAGCAGTTCTTC.

The CDR3 region is CASSLVPGTTNTGELFF. CDR3 in DNA: TGTGCCAGCAGCTTGGTGCCCGGGACTACGAACACCGGGGAGCTGTTTTTT. V gene TRBV5-4 combines with J gene TRBJ2-2; TRBD2 agrees at 7 bases. Germline-derived CDR1 and CDR2 are SGHNT and YYREEE (reference sequence). The V segment lost 0 bases and the J segment 0 bases; nucleotides outside the gene matches: 5. The CDR3 extends over 17 amino acids.

With respect to this clonotype: The junction shows a germline mismatch at one end, possibly a read error. V and J are TRBV11-2 and TRBJ2-1; tentatively, D is TRBD1 (6 bases). Germline CDR1 reads SGHAT; CDR2 reads FQNNGV. The CDR3 is 14 amino acids. CDR3 sequence: CASSLDATGGERFF. The CDR3 bases are TGTGCCAGCAGCTTAGACGCGACAGGTGGCGAGCGGTTCTTC.

The chain uses TRBV4-1 and TRBJ2-7, with D uncertain. The ends were cut back, 1 base at V and 2 bases at J, with 18 bases in the middle. The CDR3 runs to 17 residues. Germline CDR1 is MGHRA and CDR2 is YSYEKL. In DNA, the CDR3 is TGCGCCAGCAGCCAAGCGGGCCAAGTGCAGAAAACCTACGAGCAGTACTTC. Its translation is CASSQAGQVQKTYEQYF.

This clonotype was counted between two and nine times. The V and J genes are TRBV2 and TRBJ2-5, with D maybe TRBD1 (6 bases). Germline values: CDR1 SNHLY, CDR2 FYNNEI. The germline V and J ends were trimmed by 7 bases and 3 bases, with 15 bases remaining between them. CDR3 size: 14 residues. The CDR3 nucleotides are TGTGCCAGCATGCCGGGACACTCAAAAGAGACCCAGTACTTC. Protein product: CASMPGHSKETQYF.

V and J are TRBV20-1 and TRBJ2-5, with TRBD2 matching over 12 bases. There are 16 residues in the CDR3. Germline CDR1 and CDR2: DFQATT and SNEGSKA (reference sequence). Trimming took 1 base from V and 5 from J; bases not matched to a gene: 8. CDR3 region: CSARGSSGRAQETQYF. For the CDR3, the DNA is TGCAGTGCTAGAGGTTCTAGCGGGAGGGCCCAGGAGACCCAGTACTTC.

This clonotype turned up a few times. In DNA form, the CDR3 reads TGTGCCAGCGGGTGGGGGGGATCACAAGAGACCCAGTACTTC. Residues: CASGWGGSQETQYF. The genes are TRBV6-1 and TRBJ2-5; TRBD2 aligns across 7 bases. With 8 bases clipped from V and 2 bases from J, the junction kept 8 bases outside the gene matches. This CDR3 is 14 amino acids long. Germline CDR1 and CDR2: MNHNS and SASEGT.

Only a few counts were recorded for this clonotype. The chain has TRBV29-1 and TRBJ2-2, with 7 bases matching TRBD1. Germline-derived CDR1 and CDR2 are SQVTM and ANQGSEA. V trimming: 7 bases; J trimming: 6 bases; junction bases outside the gene matches: 8. The CDR3 extends over 13 amino acids. CDR3: CSARAQGAGELFF. The CDR3 coding sequence is TGCAGCGCCAGGGCCCAGGGGGCCGGGGAGCTGTTTTTT.

This clonotype was detected a few times. The chain combines TRBV27 with TRBJ2-1; no reliable D call. Germline lookup yields CDR1 MNHEY and CDR2 SMNVEV (reference sequence). The CDR3 extends over 16 amino acids. V was trimmed by 0 bases and J by 6 bases, leaving 15 bases between them. CDR3 nucleotides: TGTGCCAGCAGTTTATCGCCGAATAGGGCAGGCAATGAGCAGTTCTTC. It is translated as CASSLSPNRAGNEQFF.

Notes on this clonotype: Given a much more abundant clone one base away, this may be a read error. The rearrangement uses TRBV12-3 or TRBV12-4 and TRBJ2-7; either TRBD1 or TRBD2 may supply D (5 bases each). CDR3 length: 13 amino acids. The ends were cut back, 11 bases at V and 0 bases at J, with 14 bases in the middle. DNA for the CDR3: TGTGCCGGCAAAGAGGGGAACTCCTACGAGCAGTACTTC. Translated, it gives CAGKEGNSYEQYF.

This chain connects TRBV7-3 to TRBJ1-2; 7 positions match TRBD1. The CDR3 extends over 14 amino acids. V trimming: 1 base; J trimming: 8 bases; junction bases outside the gene matches: 7. Germline loops: CDR1 SGHTA, CDR2 FQGTGA. CDR3 sequence reads: CASSLSPTGSGYTF. In DNA, the CDR3 is TGTGCCAGCAGCTTAAGCCCGACAGGGTCGGGCTACACCTTC.

The chain combines TRBV4-1 with TRBJ2-3, with D unresolved. The germline V and J ends were trimmed by 1 base and 6 bases, with 11 bases remaining between them. The length of the CDR3 is 14 residues. CDR1 MGHRA and CDR2 YSYEKL come from the germline V gene. The CDR3 bases are TGCGCCAGCAGCCAAGGGAAGGCCGGGGATACGCAGTATTTT. Encoded protein: CASSQGKAGDTQYF.

This chain connects TRBV5-6 to TRBJ2-7; D is perhaps TRBD2 (5 bases). Germline V gene lookup returns CDR1 SGHDT and CDR2 YYEEEE. Trimming pared 8 bases from V and 6 bases from J, leaving 21 bases between. The CDR3 contains 14 residues. In DNA, the CDR3 is TGTGCCAGGACCCCCGGGATTAGCGCGACCGAGCAGTACTTC. Translating gives CARTPGISATEQYF.

This chain links TRBV7-2 with TRBJ2-3; the D is unclear. Germline-derived CDR1 and CDR2 are SGHTA and FQGNSA. The V end lost 3 bases, the J end lost 0 bases, and 10 bases lay between the germline ends. The CDR3 consists of 15 residues. The CDR3: CASSFDRISTDTQYF. The CDR3 DNA sequence: TGTGCCAGCAGCTTTGATCGGATTAGCACAGATACGCAGTATTTT.

This clonotype was recorded at least ten times. The CDR3 here is CASSLGGTSGSVNEQFF. The DNA of the CDR3 is TGTGCCAGCAGCTTAGGAGGGACTAGCGGGAGTGTTAATGAGCAGTTCTTC. The chain combines TRBV7-2 with TRBJ2-1, with 14 bases identical to TRBD2. V gave up 1 base and J gave up 7 bases; unmatched junction bases: 6. CDR3 length: 17 residues. CDR1 and CDR2 (germline): SGHTA, FQGNSA.

V is TRBV3-1 and J is TRBJ2-5, with 10 bases fitting TRBD2. The V segment lost 6 bases and the J segment 5 bases; nucleotides outside the gene matches: 9. The CDR3 length is 15 residues. The V gene's germline CDR1 is LGHDT and CDR2 YNNKEL (reference sequence). As DNA, the CDR3 is TGTGCCAGCAGTCCTAGCGGGAGCGGGGGGGAGACCCAGTACTTC. Encoded protein: CASSPSGSGGETQYF.

V and J are TRBV2 and TRBJ1-4; D ambiguous. Germline V gene data show CDR1 as SNHLY and CDR2 as FYNNEI. The length of the CDR3 is 13 residues. Trimming shortened V by 7 bases and J by 0 bases, and 6 bases separated the two germline ends. CDR3 DNA: TGTGCCAGCACCTATGCAACTAATGAAAAACTGTTTTTT. It specifies CASTYATNEKLFF. The variable domain in full, completed from reference TRBV2 and TRBJ1-4, reads EPEVTQTPSHQVTQMGQEVILRCVPISNHLYFYWYRQILGQKVEFLVSFYNNEISEKSEIFDDQFSVERPDGSNFTLKIRSTKLEDSAMYFCASTYATNEKLFFGSGTQLSVL.

This clonotype was counted between two and nine times. The chain joins TRBV6-4 to TRBJ2-1, with 11 bases fitting TRBD2. This CDR3 is built from 16 residues. Germline V gene lookup returns CDR1 MRHNA and CDR2 SNTAGT. J gave up 0 bases and V 6 bases, and 4 bases lay outside the gene matches. The CDR3 here is CASSPSGRSSYNEQFF. The CDR3, as DNA: TGTGCCAGCAGCCCTAGCGGGAGGAGCTCCTACAATGAGCAGTTCTTC.

This chain joins TRBV6-1 and TRBJ2-3; D is possibly TRBD1 or TRBD2 (7 bases each). Trimming removed 5 bases at V and 7 bases at J, with 25 bases between. Germline CDR1 MNHNS, CDR2 SASEGT. The CDR3 runs to 17 residues. This chain's CDR3 is CASSPIAGGVTGYTQYF. The CDR3 DNA follows: TGTGCCAGCAGTCCGATAGCGGGCGGGGTGACAGGGTATACGCAGTATTTT.